The clone carrying this TCR beta chain appeared a few times. This could be a read error, since a much larger clone is one nucleotide away. These data are taken from a study of tumor-infiltrating lymphocytes in primary liver carcinoma. The CDR3 loop spans 15 amino acids. Per germline, CDR1 WSHSY and CDR2 SAAADI. Co-extraction of both nucleic acids (RNA and DNA) used roughly 19-33 mg of unsorted bulk tissue. The investigators made TCR beta cDNA from around 540 ng total RNA, using a constant-region primer. A slightly modified ARM-PCR protocol with three nested multiplex PCR rounds produced these TCR beta libraries. A C-beta reverse primer was combined with TRBV1-TRBV30 forward primers in the first two PCR rounds, and each round had approximately 9 cycles. Using its own MiXCR run on the multiplex PCR reads, TCRdb lists one record per CDR3 protein. The table lists fewer than 150,000 distinct CDR3 sequences, about 68% of them singletons.

The sample was liver tumor tissue from sampling region 1. As to subset: tumor region T1, superior pole. This chain uses TRBV10-2 with TRBJ2-4; D may correspond to TRBD1 or TRBD2 (5 bases each). This receptor was obtained from a woman aged 55-75 years with primary liver carcinoma and hepatitis B virus infection. The CDR3 here is CASSDRVGSVNNQYF. In DNA, the CDR3 is TGCGCCAGCAGTGACAGGGTTGGTAGCGTAAACAATCAGTACTTC.